This T cell receptor beta chain was retrieved from a study of control samples from healthy donors and cancer patients. Assay used: immunoSEQ multiplex PCR; TCRdb lists only in-frame clones, some missing. The repertoire holds roughly 120,000 clones, with approximately 92% as singletons. Germline CDR1 and CDR2: MNHNS and SASEGT. CDR3 length equals 15 residues. V lost 1 base to trimming and J lost 6 bases, with 14 bases between them. The chain couples TRBV6-1 to TRBJ2-3; D gene unclear. The receptor comes from a woman between 45 and 60 years old with colorectal cancer. The sequenced sample consisted of PBMCs. CDR3 DNA: TGTGCCAGCAGTGAAGACCCCCGGTCGGTTGATACGCAGTATTTT. It specifies CASSEDPRSVDTQYF.